One and the same sample provided the 22 T cell receptor beta chains below, sequenced in a study of T cell clones after liver transplantation. The data were produced by immunoSEQ multiplex PCR, yet TCRdb's version contains in-frame clones alone and is incomplete. Of 20,000 to 25,000 clones listed, around 75% were seen once; the top ten hold 35% to 45%. The source was CD8+ T cells from blood, collected 52 to 60 months after liver transplant. Every receptor here comes from a human patient who received a liver transplant. Certain T cells may be donor cells from the graft.

The J gene is TRBJ2-2, the V gene TRBV27; 8 bases match TRBD1. The V segment lost 7 bases and the J segment 7 bases; nucleotides outside the gene matches: 8. Germline V gene data show CDR1 as MNHEY and CDR2 as SMNVEV (reference sequence). The CDR3 is made up of 14 amino acids. The CDR3 spells CASTDREISGELFF. CDR3 coding DNA: TGTGCCAGCACGGACAGGGAAATTAGCGGGGAGCTGTTTTTT.

The CDR3 spells CASSFGSYNEQFF. The CDR3 bases are TGTGCCAGCAGCTTTGGCAGCTACAATGAGCAGTTCTTC. The chain joins TRBV11-3 to TRBJ2-1; no clear D gene. V lost 3 bases and J 3 bases, leaving 6 bases between the germline ends. There are 13 residues in the CDR3. Germline V CDR1 and CDR2: SGHNT, YENEEA.

This clone is a singleton in its sample. The gene calls are TRBV19 and TRBJ2-3; 7 positions agree with TRBD1. CDR1 and CDR2 (germline): LNHDA, SQIVND (reference sequence). With V trimmed by 1 base and J by 1 base, 2 bases remained unmatched. The CDR3 loop spans 15 amino acids. CDR3 sequence reads: CASSIGTGGTDTQYF. The CDR3 region has the DNA TGTGCCAGTAGTATAGGTACAGGGGGCACAGATACGCAGTATTTT.

This chain joins TRBV10-3 and TRBJ1-2; D ambiguous. The CDR3 extends over 13 amino acids. V gave up 3 bases and J gave up 7 bases, with 12 bases separating them. Germline CDR1 ENHRY, CDR2 SYGVKD. CDR3: CAISEEGYLGYTF. In nucleotides, the CDR3 is TGTGCCATCAGTGAAGAAGGTTACCTTGGCTACACCTTC.

This chain uses TRBV5-1 with TRBJ2-1; no definite D call. The CDR3 runs to 18 residues. Germline V gene lookup returns CDR1 SGHRS and CDR2 YFSETQ. V was cut by 0 bases and J by 5 bases, with 21 bases left in between. CDR3 protein: CASSLEVATQQKNNEQFF. DNA for the CDR3: TGCGCCAGCAGCTTGGAAGTGGCGACTCAGCAAAAAAACAATGAGCAGTTCTTC.

This clone occurred a few times. The rearrangement uses TRBV5-6 and TRBJ2-7, with D perhaps TRBD2 (5 bases). Germline lookup yields CDR1 SGHDT and CDR2 YYEEEE. The CDR3 runs to 14 residues. The V gene lost 4 bases and the J gene lost 3 bases, with 14 bases spanning the gap. CDR3 region: CASSVWGGGYEQYF. Here the CDR3 DNA reads TGTGCCAGCAGCGTGTGGGGTGGAGGCTACGAGCAGTACTTC. Full variable domain (rest looked up from reference TRBV5-6 and TRBJ2-7): DAGVTQSPTHLIKTRGQQVTLRCSPKSGHDTVSWYQQALGQGPQFIFQYYEEEERQRGNFPDRFSGHQFPNYSSELNVNALLLGDSALYLCASSVWGGGYEQYFGPGTRLTVT.

This chain uses TRBV15 with TRBJ1-3; D is unresolved. Per germline, CDR1 LNHNV and CDR2 YYDKDF (reference sequence). Deletions cut 3 bases from V and 4 bases from J, with 4 bases between. The CDR3 runs 12 residues. The CDR3 sequence: CATSRTGNTIYF. The CDR3 region has the DNA TGTGCCACCAGCAGGACCGGAAACACCATATATTTT.

The gene calls are TRBV5-1 and TRBJ2-2, with 7 bases aligning to TRBD2. V trimming: 7 bases; J trimming: 6 bases; junction bases outside the gene matches: 3. There are 12 residues in the CDR3. From germline, CDR1 is SGHRS and CDR2 YFSETQ. The CDR3 bases are TGCGCCAGCGAGAGCGGGGCCGGGGAGCTGTTTTTT. Protein product: CASESGAGELFF.

The rearrangement uses TRBV29-1 and TRBJ2-7; D possibly uses TRBD1 or TRBD2 (5 bases each). This CDR3 is 13 amino acids long. The V gene lost 5 bases and the J gene lost 1 base, with 12 bases spanning the gap. Germline assignment: CDR1 SQVTM and CDR2 ANQGSEA. CDR3: CSVFRDGSYEQYF. The CDR3, as DNA: TGCAGCGTTTTCCGGGACGGATCCTACGAGCAGTACTTC.

The chain joins TRBV6-1 to TRBJ1-6; D not certain. The CDR3 runs to 16 residues. CDR1 is MNHNS, CDR2 SASEGT, per germline. Trimming took off 4 bases at V and 4 bases at J, with 14 bases between the two ends. The CDR3 sequence is CASSGRDARYNSPLHF. Here the CDR3 DNA reads TGTGCCAGCAGTGGTCGGGATGCACGTTATAATTCACCCCTCCACTTT.

This chain joins TRBV6-5 and TRBJ2-3, with unresolved D. The CDR3 runs to 13 residues. Germline values: CDR1 MNHEY, CDR2 SVGAGI. Trimming removed 8 bases from V and 5 bases from J, with 14 bases in between. CDR3 in amino acids: CASSEELRDTQYF. DNA for the CDR3: TGTGCCAGCTCCGAAGAGCTGCGAGATACGCAGTATTTT.

By sample fraction, this clone is medium-sized. The chain couples TRBV7-9 to TRBJ2-2, with D perhaps TRBD1 or TRBD2 (6 bases each). Per germline, CDR1 SEHNR and CDR2 FQNEAQ (reference sequence). This CDR3 is built from 15 residues. The V and J ends lost 4 bases and 2 bases respectively, with 11 bases between them. The CDR3 DNA reads as TGTGCCAGCAGCTCCGGGGGCACCAACACCGGGGAGCTGTTTTTT. Encoded protein: CASSSGGTNTGELFF.

The rearrangement links TRBV19 to TRBJ2-7; D is unresolved. The length of the CDR3 is 13 residues. V dropped 5 bases and J dropped 2 bases, with 10 bases sitting between them. CDR1 is LNHDA, CDR2 SQIVND, per germline (reference sequence). The CDR3 region is CASSLTLAYEQYF. The DNA of the CDR3 is TGTGCCAGTAGTTTGACACTTGCCTACGAGCAGTACTTC.

This clone was seen more than once but under ten times. The V call is TRBV10-1, the J call TRBJ1-1; 12 bases are shared with TRBD1. This CDR3 region has 15 residues. The J segment lost 3 bases and the V segment lost 4 bases, leaving 3 bases of the junction unmatched. Germline values: CDR1 WNHNN, CDR2 SYGVQD (reference sequence). The CDR3: CASSGGQGADTEAFF. Written as DNA, the CDR3 is TGCGCCAGCAGTGGGGGACAGGGGGCTGACACTGAAGCTTTCTTT.

The chain links TRBV9 to TRBJ2-2, with D perhaps matching TRBD2 (5 bases). Trimming shortened V by 4 bases and J by 2 bases, and 12 bases separated the two germline ends. This CDR3 has 15 amino acids. Germline lookup yields CDR1 SGDLS and CDR2 YYNGEE. The CDR3 spells CASSPSGVNTGELFF. CDR3 DNA: TGTGCCAGCAGCCCCTCCGGGGTTAACACCGGGGAGCTGTTTTTT.

The V and J genes are TRBV28 and TRBJ2-7; D remains unclear. The V end lost 2 bases, the J end lost 0 bases, and 8 bases lay between the germline ends. The germline CDR1 and CDR2 sequences are MDHEN and SYDVKM. The CDR3 totals 14 residues. Written as DNA, the CDR3 is TGTGCCAGCAGTTTAGAGAGGAGCTCCTACGAGCAGTACTTC. It translates to CASSLERSSYEQYF. Based on the CDR3 plus reference TRBV28 and TRBJ2-7, the full variable domain is DVKVTQSSRYLVKRTGEKVFLECVQDMDHENMFWYRQDPGLGLRLIYFSYDVKMKEKGDIPEGYSVSREKKERFSLILESASTNQTSMYLCASSLERSSYEQYFGPGTRLTVT.

V gene TRBV9 combines with J gene TRBJ1-1; D is unresolved. CDR3 size: 13 residues. V was clipped by 4 bases and J by 1 base, with 8 bases between them. Germline V CDR1 and CDR2: SGDLS, YYNGEE. The CDR3 DNA follows: TGTGCCAGCAGCTTACATGGGAACACTGAAGCTTTCTTT. Amino acid sequence: CASSLHGNTEAFF.

The V call is TRBV6-5, the J call TRBJ1-5, with D perhaps TRBD1 (5 bases). V was cut by 2 bases and J by 6 bases, with 11 bases left in between. Germline CDR1 reads MNHEY; CDR2 reads SVGAGI. The CDR3 spans 14 residues. CDR3 in DNA: TGTGCCAGCAGTTACATGGGGGTAGGTCAGCCCCAGCATTTT. Its translation: CASSYMGVGQPQHF.

This clone qualifies as medium-sized. V gene TRBV29-1 combines with J gene TRBJ1-2; no clear D. The CDR3 is 11 amino acids. V was trimmed by 5 bases and J by 1 base, leaving 5 bases between them. In germline, CDR1 is SQVTM, CDR2 ANQGSEA. DNA for the CDR3: TGCAGCGTTCCCAGTAACTATGGCTACACCTTC. Translation gives CSVPSNYGYTF.

V usage is TRBV9 and J usage is TRBJ2-3; no reliable D call. The CDR3 sequence is 15 residues long. Germline CDR1 reads SGDLS; CDR2 reads YYNGEE. V lost 0 bases to trimming and J lost 3 bases, with 11 bases between them. The CDR3 region is CASSVEGQVTDTQYF. The CDR3 nucleotides are TGTGCCAGCAGCGTAGAAGGGCAGGTTACAGATACGCAGTATTTT.

This clone was observed a single time. CDR3 sequence: CAISESTGIEAFF. CDR3 nucleotide sequence: TGTGCCATCAGTGAGTCCACAGGGATTGAAGCTTTCTTT. This sequence joins TRBV10-3 and TRBJ1-1; D perhaps matches TRBD1 (6 bases). CDR3 length: 13 residues. Germline V lookup: CDR1 ENHRY, CDR2 SYGVKD. V was trimmed by 0 bases and J by 7 bases, leaving 9 bases between them.

This clone was found a few times. Written as DNA, the CDR3 is TGTGCCAGCAGTTACGAAAACGGGGGGGCTAGCGGGGAGCTGTTTTTT. The encoded protein is CASSYENGGASGELFF. The rearrangement joins TRBV6-5 to TRBJ2-2; 8 bases are a match to TRBD2. The CDR3 is made up of 16 amino acids. J was trimmed by 7 bases and V by 2 bases; bases with no gene match: 9. Germline CDR1 and CDR2: MNHEY and SVGAGI.